The table lists the clone carrying this TCR beta chain with a count of one. The sample is drawn from a study of blood T cell repertoires in COVID-19. Study-wide background: Both acute and convalescent COVID-19 samples were obtained from the United States, Italy and Spain. Sources were T cells, B-cell-depleted T cells, or PBMCs; the material itself was cDNA or gDNA.

In the source study's methods: For nucleated cells, counts were estimated from reference gene primer amplification. Profiled with immunoSEQ multiplex PCR; TCRdb holds only in-frame clones, not every one. V, J and clone size are those of that table, while D and trimming were read from the DNA. The sample has about 180,000 clones; 65% to 90% are singletons. The material sequenced was peripheral blood. The origin of this receptor is a man aged 50-59 years with active or convalescent COVID-19.

The CDR3 loop reads CASSPLLKRQGMADTQYF. The CDR3 DNA is TGTGCCAGCAGCCCATTGCTCAAGAGACAGGGGATGGCAGATACGCAGTATTTT. The chain carries TRBV11-2 and TRBJ2-3, with 8 bases fitting TRBD1. This CDR3 has 18 amino acids. Trimming removed 5 bases from V and 4 bases from J; junction bases left unmatched: 17. Germline V gives CDR1 SGHAT, CDR2 FQNNGV.